The present TCR beta chain was sequenced within a study of shared clonotypes between healthy human individuals. Naive CD8 populations comprised CD45RO-negative cells positively selected for CCR7, excluding terminally differentiated effector memory CD45RA+ cells. Donation came from healthy HIV-negative adults that had no recent acute infections or vaccinations. Study-level results: A few donors shared approximately 5% of their naive CD4 clonotypes.

Assay: immunoSEQ multiplex PCR; the TCRdb copy retains only in-frame clones and omits some. The sample carries some 740,000 clones, 80% to 95% recorded once. Trimming cost V 4 bases and J 2 bases, with 15 bases left between them. The CDR3 consists of 14 residues. CDR1 and CDR2 from the germline V gene are GTSNPN and SVGIG (reference sequence). Turning to this clone: The antigen is undetermined.

This sequence originates from a man aged 30 to 45 in good health. This chain uses TRBV30 with TRBJ2-7; D not resolved. Sequenced: naive CD8+ T cells sorted from blood. The CDR3 loop reads CAWTVSAGAYEQYF. The CDR3 nucleotides read TGTGCCTGGACGGTTTCGGCTGGGGCCTACGAGCAGTACTTC. The full variable domain, completed using reference TRBV30 and TRBJ2-7, is SQTIHQWPATLVQPVGSPLSLECTVEGTSNPNLYWYRQAAGRGLQLLFYSVGIGQISSEVPQNLSASRPQDRQFILSSKKLLLSDSGFYLCAWTVSAGAYEQYFGPGTRLTVT.